This T cell receptor beta chain was retrieved from a study of T cell responses to AZD1222 COVID-19 vaccine. In the study overall: Recipients boosted at about 4 weeks or about 12 weeks are pooled.

The repertoire was sequenced with immunoSEQ multiplex PCR; TCRdb's copy has only in-frame clones and lacks some. Of 120,000 or so clones in the sample, approximately 83% were seen once. The TCR originated in an adult in good health. Specimen: peripheral blood, collected on day 0 of AZD1222 vaccination.

DNA for the CDR3: TGTGCCAGCAGCTTGACTCTCAACGGGGAGCTGTTTTTT. Translating it yields CASSLTLNGELFF. The chain carries TRBV7-3 and TRBJ2-2; the D is unclear. V was clipped by 3 bases and J by 7 bases, with 9 bases between them. Germline V gene lookup returns CDR1 SGHTA and CDR2 FQGTGA. The CDR3 is 13 residues long.